These 21 T cell receptor beta chains were all obtained from the same sample, sequenced in a study of cytomegalovirus exposure and HLA in healthy donors. Researchers ran the PCR with 60 Vbeta and 13 Jbeta primers. Produced via immunoSEQ multiplex PCR; TCRdb's table is partial and in-frame only. The sample lists 200,000 or so clones, less than 85% occurring once. Source material: PBMCs. These receptors were taken from a man between 18 and 29 years old in good health and CMV-seronegative.

This chain links TRBV2 with TRBJ2-7, with TRBD1 matching over 7 bases. Losses at the gene ends were 5 bases for V and 1 base for J; bases not matched to a gene: 5. The V gene's germline CDR1 is SNHLY and CDR2 FYNNEI. The CDR3 runs to 14 residues. The CDR3 protein is CASSRQGPSYEQYF. The CDR3 nucleotides read TGTGCCAGCAGTAGACAGGGCCCTTCCTACGAGCAGTACTTC.

The chain links TRBV28 to TRBJ2-5; TRBD1 matches at 7 bases. In germline, CDR1 is MDHEN, CDR2 SYDVKM. J was trimmed by 1 base and V by 5 bases; bases with no gene match: 4. The CDR3 extends over 14 amino acids. The CDR3 DNA reads TGTGCCAGCAGTGCGACAGGGTTCCAAGAGACCCAGTACTTC. Translating it yields CASSATGFQETQYF.

This clone was observed a single time. The chain has TRBV28 and TRBJ1-4; 7 nucleotides agree with TRBD1. The CDR3 is made up of 19 amino acids. CDR1 is MDHEN and CDR2 is SYDVKM in the germline V gene. With 1 base clipped from V and 0 bases from J, the junction kept 11 bases outside the gene matches. The CDR3 sequence: CASSLLSLRDRTTNEKLFF. For the CDR3, the DNA is TGTGCCAGCAGTTTATTGAGCCTCCGGGACAGAACAACTAATGAAAAACTGTTTTTT.

This chain uses TRBV28 with TRBJ1-2, with no clear D. Germline CDR1 is MDHEN and CDR2 is SYDVKM. The CDR3 is 11 amino acids. Trimming pared 6 bases from V and 2 bases from J, leaving 4 bases between. The CDR3 spells CASRSNYGYTF. The CDR3 DNA is TGTGCCAGCAGGTCGAACTATGGCTACACCTTC.

The rearrangement uses TRBV2 and TRBJ1-2; 9 bases agree with TRBD1. With 6 bases clipped from V and 0 bases from J, the junction kept 5 bases outside the gene matches. CDR3 length: 15 residues. In germline, CDR1 is SNHLY, CDR2 FYNNEI. The CDR3 loop is CASRGDRDANYGYTF. CDR3 nucleotides: TGTGCCAGCAGGGGGGACAGGGACGCTAACTATGGCTACACCTTC. Based on the CDR3 plus reference TRBV2 and TRBJ1-2, the full variable domain is EPEVTQTPSHQVTQMGQEVILRCVPISNHLYFYWYRQILGQKVEFLVSFYNNEISEKSEIFDDQFSVERPDGSNFTLKIRSTKLEDSAMYFCASRGDRDANYGYTFGSGTRLTVV.

This rearrangement joins TRBV5-1 to TRBJ1-1; 7 bases agree with TRBD1. The CDR3 is made up of 16 amino acids. Germline V gene sequence: CDR1 SGHRS, CDR2 YFSETQ. Trimming cost V 2 bases and J 2 bases; bases outside gene matches: 9. The CDR3: CASSLRRGQPNTEAFF. The CDR3 bases are TGCGCCAGCAGCTTACGCCGGGGACAGCCTAACACTGAAGCTTTCTTT.

This clone has only a few counts. This chain uses TRBV7-6 with TRBJ2-1; 8 nucleotides align to TRBD2. Germline CDR1 and CDR2: SGHVS and FNYEAQ. The V and J ends lost 5 bases and 5 bases, in that order; junction bases with no gene match: 8. This CDR3 is built from 15 residues. The CDR3 loop is CASSLSGGFNNEQFF. The DNA for the CDR3 is TGTGCCAGCAGCCTCAGCGGGGGCTTCAACAATGAGCAGTTCTTC.

This rearrangement joins TRBV5-4 to TRBJ2-5; 9 bases fit TRBD1. Germline V gene lookup returns CDR1 SGHNT and CDR2 YYREEE (reference sequence). This CDR3 spans 14 amino acids. Trimming took 4 bases from V and 5 from J; bases not matched to a gene: 6. In nucleotides, the CDR3 is TGTGCCAGCAGCGTACAGGGGGCGGTGGAGACCCAGTACTTC. This translates into CASSVQGAVETQYF.

The chain employs TRBV2 and TRBJ2-7; no clear D. Trimming pared 11 bases from V and 0 bases from J, leaving 11 bases between. The CDR3 spans 12 residues. Germline V lookup: CDR1 SNHLY, CDR2 FYNNEI. The CDR3 nucleotides read TGTGCCTCCTTCACGGGCTCCTACGAGCAGTACTTC. Protein sequence: CASFTGSYEQYF.

Notes on this clone: This clone may be a read error of a much larger clone one base away. The V and J genes are TRBV6-1 and TRBJ2-1; 14 bases match TRBD2. After removal of 3 bases from V and 6 bases from J, the junction contained 1 base not matched to a gene. The germline V gene encodes CDR1 MNHNS and CDR2 SASEGT. CDR3 length: 15 residues. CDR3 DNA: TGTGCCAGCAGTGAGGGGACTAGCGGGAGCAATGAGCAGTTCTTC. It translates to CASSEGTSGSNEQFF.

The chain has TRBV5-6 and TRBJ2-4; 8 bases fit TRBD2. The trim removed 4 bases at V and 3 bases at J, leaving 9 bases unmatched. This CDR3 is built from 16 residues. Germline V gene sequence: CDR1 SGHDT, CDR2 YYEEEE. DNA of the CDR3: TGTGCCAGCAGCCGGGGGGGACAATGGGTCAAAAACATTCAGTACTTC. Its protein is CASSRGGQWVKNIQYF. The variable domain in full, with the rest retrieved from reference TRBV5-6 and TRBJ2-4, is DAGVTQSPTHLIKTRGQQVTLRCSPKSGHDTVSWYQQALGQGPQFIFQYYEEEERQRGNFPDRFSGHQFPNYSSELNVNALLLGDSALYLCASSRGGQWVKNIQYFGAGTRLSVL.

The V call is TRBV4-1, the J call TRBJ2-7; 8 positions match TRBD1. V lost 0 bases, J lost 3 bases, and 7 bases stayed unmatched. CDR1 and CDR2 (germline): MGHRA, YSYEKL. The CDR3 is 16 amino acids. CDR3 sequence reads: CASSQETGTGYYEQYF. The CDR3 DNA sequence: TGCGCCAGCAGCCAAGAAACTGGGACAGGATACTACGAGCAGTACTTC.

V gene TRBV7-4 combines with J gene TRBJ1-1; 8 bases align to TRBD1. CDR1 and CDR2 (germline): SGHVT, SQSDAQ. The CDR3 spans 16 residues. Trimming at V came to 5 bases and at J to 1 base, leaving 9 bases not matched to a gene. The CDR3 DNA follows: TGTGCCAGCAGCCTACCGAGGACAGGGTCGAACACTGAAGCTTTCTTT. Protein product: CASSLPRTGSNTEAFF.

The V gene is TRBV9, the J gene TRBJ2-7, with D possibly being TRBD1 (6 bases). This CDR3 is built from 16 residues. Per germline, CDR1 SGDLS and CDR2 YYNGEE. Trimming took 4 bases from V and 5 from J, leaving 22 bases between them. In DNA form, the CDR3 reads TGTGCCAGCAGCCTCAGAGGGGGAACAGGGAACGACGAGCAGTACTTC. This sequence encodes CASSLRGGTGNDEQYF.

This chain connects TRBV27 to TRBJ2-4; 11 bases are shared with TRBD1. The CDR3 is 12 residues long. CDR1 MNHEY and CDR2 SMNVEV come from the germline V gene (reference sequence). V shed 4 bases and J 14 bases; nucleotides not matched to a gene: 4. In DNA form, the CDR3 reads TGTGCCAGCAGTTCTCGGGACAGGGGGGAGTACTTC. Amino acid sequence: CASSSRDRGEYF.

This sequence joins TRBV5-6 and TRBJ1-5; D gene unclear. This CDR3 is 13 amino acids long. In germline, CDR1 is SGHDT, CDR2 YYEEEE. Trimming removed 4 bases from V and 11 bases from J, with 16 bases in between. CDR3 sequence (DNA): TGTGCCAGCAGCCGGCAAAGTGGAGGAACCCAGCATTTT. Its translation is CASSRQSGGTQHF. Full variable domain (rest looked up from reference TRBV5-6 and TRBJ1-5): DAGVTQSPTHLIKTRGQQVTLRCSPKSGHDTVSWYQQALGQGPQFIFQYYEEEERQRGNFPDRFSGHQFPNYSSELNVNALLLGDSALYLCASSRQSGGTQHFGDGTRLSIL.

This chain uses TRBV5-1 with TRBJ2-1, with TRBD2 as a possible D gene (5 bases). The CDR3 has 15 amino acids. CDR1 is SGHRS, CDR2 YFSETQ, per germline. The V and J ends lost 2 bases and 5 bases respectively, with 14 bases between them. The CDR3: CASSLSSGNHNEQFF. CDR3 bases: TGCGCCAGCAGCTTATCTTCCGGGAACCACAATGAGCAGTTCTTC. Full variable domain (remainder filled in from reference TRBV5-1 and TRBJ2-1): KAGVTQTPRYLIKTRGQQVTLSCSPISGHRSVSWYQQTPGQGLQFLFEYFSETQRNKGNFPGRFSGRQFSNSRSEMNVSTLELGDSALYLCASSLSSGNHNEQFFGPGTRLTVL.

CDR3 DNA sequence: TGTGCCAGCAGCCCACTCAGGGCTGAAGCTTTCTTT. This sequence encodes CASSPLRAEAFF. The chain has TRBV28 and TRBJ1-1; D is possibly TRBD1 (5 bases). V was cut by 6 bases and J by 6 bases, with 11 bases left in between. Germline assignment: CDR1 MDHEN and CDR2 SYDVKM. The CDR3 totals 12 residues.

This chain connects TRBV7-6 to TRBJ2-1; a possible D gene is TRBD2 (6 bases). This CDR3 has 17 amino acids. Germline-derived CDR1 and CDR2 are SGHVS and FNYEAQ. V shed 6 bases and J shed 1 base, with 19 bases lying between them. Here the CDR3 reads CASSAGPDGSSYNEQFF. Here the CDR3 DNA reads TGTGCCAGCAGTGCCGGTCCCGACGGGAGTTCCTACAATGAGCAGTTCTTC. Combining the CDR3 with reference TRBV7-6 and TRBJ2-1 gives the whole variable domain GAGVSQSPRYKVTKRGQDVALRCDPISGHVSLYWYRQALGQGPEFLTYFNYEAQQDKSGLPNDRFSAERPEGSISTLTIQRTEQRDSAMYRCASSAGPDGSSYNEQFFGPGTRLTVL.

This clone was found a few times. CDR3 sequence (DNA): TGTGCCAGCAGCCGGGGGTCGGGGTACGAGCAGTACTTC. Translating gives CASSRGSGYEQYF. The chain joins TRBV5-5 to TRBJ2-7; possibly TRBD2 for D (6 bases). The CDR3 is 13 amino acids. From germline, CDR1 is SGHKS and CDR2 YYEKEE (reference sequence). Trimming cost V 4 bases and J 4 bases, with 12 bases left between them.

This clone was observed a few times. The chain links TRBV2 to TRBJ1-4; D ambiguous. Germline V gives CDR1 SNHLY, CDR2 FYNNEI. Trimming left V 5 bases short and J 0 bases short, with 7 bases between. This CDR3 has 14 residues. Here the CDR3 reads CASSPDTTNEKLFF. In nucleotides, the CDR3 is TGTGCCAGCAGTCCCGACACAACTAATGAAAAACTGTTTTTT. Together with reference TRBV2 and TRBJ1-4, the CDR3 gives the full variable domain: EPEVTQTPSHQVTQMGQEVILRCVPISNHLYFYWYRQILGQKVEFLVSFYNNEISEKSEIFDDQFSVERPDGSNFTLKIRSTKLEDSAMYFCASSPDTTNEKLFFGSGTQLSVL.